This TCR beta chain was identified during a study of cytomegalovirus exposure and HLA in healthy donors. In the study overall: Approximately 81% of approximately 400 genotyped donors fell in the Caucasian-associated ancestry cluster. Study findings and constraints: Earlier analysis yielded a pattern in which most TCR beta V segments were productive about 87% or about 30% of the time.

As for this clone: The antigen remains unidentified.

PCR employed 60 Vbeta and 13 Jbeta primers. Method: immunoSEQ multiplex PCR; TCRdb's copy keeps in-frame clones and lacks some. The sample has some 120,000 clones; approximately 82% are singletons. The CDR3 contains 14 residues. Germline CDR1 is SNHLY and CDR2 is FYNNEI. V was shortened by 7 bases and J by 2 bases, with 14 bases between the two germline ends. Sequenced material: PBMCs. This TCR was sampled from a man between 18 and 29 years old in good health and CMV-seropositive. This rearrangement joins TRBV2 to TRBJ2-5, with D possibly matching TRBD2 (6 bases). The CDR3 region is CASNPSEGQETQYF. The DNA for the CDR3 is TGTGCCAGCAATCCTTCGGAGGGACAAGAGACCCAGTACTTC.